These 9 T cell receptor beta chains came from one sample sequenced in a study of blood T cell repertoires in COVID-19. TCRdb's table, derived via immunoSEQ multiplex PCR, lists solely in-frame clones and lacks some. Of 29,000 or so clones listed, about 91% were seen once; the top ten hold approximately 2.5%. Sequencing input: peripheral blood. The source of these receptors is a man over 45 with active COVID-19.

This chain uses TRBV7-9 with TRBJ1-1; no reliable D call. V shed 1 base and J shed 5 bases, with 11 bases lying between them. The CDR3 spans 14 residues. Looked up from germline, CDR1 is SEHNR and CDR2 is FQNEAQ (reference sequence). In DNA, the CDR3 is TGTGCCAGCAGCTTAGAGGTGTTGCGGACTGAAGCTTTCTTT. Encoded protein: CASSLEVLRTEAFF.

V is TRBV5-4 and J is TRBJ1-1, with no clear D. The CDR3 spans 13 residues. V was shortened by 0 bases and J by 4 bases, with 7 bases between the two germline ends. CDR1 and CDR2 from the germline V gene are SGHNT and YYREEE (reference sequence). CDR3 sequence reads: CASSLAPSTEAFF. CDR3 DNA sequence: TGTGCCAGCAGCTTGGCCCCTTCCACTGAAGCTTTCTTT.

The chain links TRBV30 to TRBJ2-2; TRBD2 matches 13 bases. The CDR3 is made up of 15 amino acids. Germline V gene lookup returns CDR1 GTSNPN and CDR2 SVGIG (reference sequence). V was clipped by 4 bases and J by 5 bases; unmatched bases: 4. CDR3 in amino acids: CAWMGLAGKTGELFF. Here the CDR3 DNA reads TGTGCCTGGATGGGACTAGCGGGGAAAACCGGGGAGCTGTTTTTT.

This clone appeared once. The CDR3 DNA reads as TGTGCCAGCAGGGGGGGGTACGGGAACACTGAAGCTTTCTTT. Translating it yields CASRGGYGNTEAFF. The genes are TRBV6-4 and TRBJ1-1; TRBD1 is a possible D gene (5 bases). The CDR3 sequence is 14 residues long. CDR1 is MRHNA and CDR2 is SNTAGT in the germline V gene. Trimming shortened V by 6 bases and J by 1 base, and 12 bases separated the two germline ends.

CDR3: CASSPSGPGETQYF. The CDR3 bases are TGTGCCAGCAGCCCCTCTGGCCCGGGAGAGACCCAGTACTTC. J is TRBJ2-5 and V is TRBV27; no reliable D call. Trimming took 6 bases from V and 4 from J, leaving 15 bases between them. The CDR3 is 14 amino acids. Per germline, CDR1 MNHEY and CDR2 SMNVEV (reference sequence).

J is TRBJ1-1 and V is TRBV5-1; tentative D call: TRBD1 (5 bases). Trimming took off 0 bases at V and 4 bases at J, with 10 bases between the two ends. There are 14 residues in the CDR3. CDR1 and CDR2 from the germline V gene are SGHRS and YFSETQ. As DNA, the CDR3 is TGCGCCAGCAGCTTGGCCGTAGGGGTCACTGAAGCTTTCTTT. It is translated as CASSLAVGVTEAFF.

This chain links TRBV7-9 with TRBJ2-4; perhaps TRBD1 as D (6 bases). V lost 7 bases and J lost 8, with 21 bases in between. The CDR3 covers 15 residues. CDR1 and CDR2 from the germline V gene are SEHNR and FQNEAQ (reference sequence). CDR3 region: CASTTTLGRGDIQYF. The CDR3 DNA sequence: TGTGCCAGCACCACAACTTTGGGCAGGGGTGACATTCAGTACTTC.

The chain employs TRBV19 and TRBJ2-2; no firm D call. The CDR3 loop spans 14 amino acids. Trimming took 5 bases from V and 5 from J, leaving 12 bases between them. Germline V lookup: CDR1 LNHDA, CDR2 SQIVND (reference sequence). The CDR3 protein is CASSVVADTGELFF. The DNA of the CDR3 is TGTGCCAGTAGTGTGGTAGCCGATACCGGGGAGCTGTTTTTT.

This chain uses TRBV21-1 with TRBJ1-1; the table's TRBD1 call for D was not verified on the DNA. TRBV21-1 is a documented pseudogene. The CDR3 has 15 residues. In nucleotides, the CDR3 is TGTGCCAGCAGCAAAGCCCCACAGGAAAACACTGAAGCTTTCTTT. Its translation: CASSKAPQENTEAFF.